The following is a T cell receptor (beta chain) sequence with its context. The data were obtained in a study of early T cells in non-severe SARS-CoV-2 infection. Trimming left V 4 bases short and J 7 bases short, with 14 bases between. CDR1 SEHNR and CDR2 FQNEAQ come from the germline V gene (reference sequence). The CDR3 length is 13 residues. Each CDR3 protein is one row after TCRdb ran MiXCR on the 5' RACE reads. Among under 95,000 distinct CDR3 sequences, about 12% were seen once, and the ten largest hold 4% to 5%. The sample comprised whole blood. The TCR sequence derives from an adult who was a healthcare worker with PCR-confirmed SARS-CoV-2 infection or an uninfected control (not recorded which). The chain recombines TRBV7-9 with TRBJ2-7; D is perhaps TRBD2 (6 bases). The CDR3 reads CASSYPAGWEQYF. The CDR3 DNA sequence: TGTGCCAGCAGCTATCCCGCGGGATGGGAGCAGTACTTC.